A selection of T cell receptor beta chains follows, all from one sample in a study of cytomegalovirus exposure and HLA in healthy donors. The data were produced by immunoSEQ multiplex PCR, yet TCRdb's version contains in-frame clones alone and is incomplete. The top ten hold roughly 0.99% of the sample, which has 150,000 to 200,000 clones, around 83% seen once. The specimen was PBMCs. These receptors were taken from a woman aged 40 to 49 in good health and CMV-seronegative. Each CDR3 is given with its conserved first and last residue. The D gene is left open where the match is weak. Not every row has a clone size; where given, it reads once, few, many or a size class.

D: TRBD1
size: .
V: TRBV18
J: TRBJ2-5
DNA: TGTGCCAGCTCACCGACCCGGGACAGGGGGCTTGTGGAGACCCAGTACTTC
CDR3: CASSPTRDRGLVETQYF

D: TRBD1
size: .
V: TRBV28
J: TRBJ1-2
DNA: TGTGCCAGCAGTTTGGACAGGGTAGGGGGCTACACCTTC
CDR3: CASSLDRVGGYTF

D: .
size: .
V: TRBV19
J: TRBJ2-5
DNA: TGTGCCAGTAGTATAGGGGGAGTGTACCAAGAGACCCAGTACTTC
CDR3: CASSIGGVYQETQYF

D: TRBD1
size: .
V: TRBV6-1
J: TRBJ1-1
DNA: TGTGCCAGCAGTTGGGGGGACAGGGCGAACACTGAAGCTTTCTTT
CDR3: CASSWGDRANTEAFF

D: TRBD2
size: .
V: TRBV7-2
J: TRBJ2-5
DNA: TGTGCCAGCACCCTGCCGGGACTAGCGGGAGTTCGGGAGACCCAGTACTTC
CDR3: CASTLPGLAGVRETQYF

D: .
size: .
V: TRBV12-5
J: TRBJ2-1
DNA: TGTGCTAGTCTATCAGGGCAGGGGTTTTCCGACAATGAGCAGTTCTTC
CDR3: CASLSGQGFSDNEQFF

D: .
size: .
V: TRBV19
J: TRBJ2-7
DNA: TGTGCCAGTAGTATATCAGGGGCCAGCTCCTACGAGCAGTACTTC
CDR3: CASSISGASSYEQYF

D: .
size: once
V: TRBV27
J: TRBJ1-1
DNA: TGTGCCAGCAGTTTATCCGACGTGACGGGCACTGAAGCTTTCTTT
CDR3: CASSLSDVTGTEAFF

D: .
size: once
V: TRBV2
J: TRBJ1-2
DNA: TGTGCCAGCACTAGGGAGGGGCCCGGCTATGGCTACACCTTC
CDR3: CASTREGPGYGYTF

D: .
size: once
V: TRBV5-6
J: TRBJ1-4
DNA: TGTGCCAGCAGTTCGACAGGACCTAATGAAAAACTGTTTTTT
CDR3: CASSSTGPNEKLFF

D: .
size: few
V: TRBV11-3
J: TRBJ2-7
DNA: TGTGCCAGCAGGCCTAACAGGGAGGGGGGGAGCTACGAGCAGTACTTC
CDR3: CASRPNREGGSYEQYF

D: .
size: .
V: TRBV5-1
J: TRBJ1-2
DNA: TGCGCCAGCGCATCTAGGAACACCCGAAACTATGGCTACACCTTC
CDR3: CASASRNTRNYGYTF

D: .
size: .
V: TRBV6-6
J: TRBJ1-1
DNA: TGTGCCAGCAGCACCGGGACACTGAACACTGAAGCTTTCTTT
CDR3: CASSTGTLNTEAFF

D: .
size: few
V: TRBV11-2
J: TRBJ1-1
DNA: TGTGCCAGCAGCTTGTTCAGGGACACTGAAGCTTTCTTT
CDR3: CASSLFRDTEAFF

D: TRBD1
size: few
V: TRBV29-1
J: TRBJ2-7
DNA: TGCAGCGTTGGGGACAGCTACGAGCAGTACTTC
CDR3: CSVGDSYEQYF

D: .
size: .
V: TRBV29-1
J: TRBJ2-7
DNA: TGCAGCGTTGGAGGGGGTTTCTACGAGCAGTACTTC
CDR3: CSVGGGFYEQYF

D: TRBD2
size: .
V: TRBV5-8
J: TRBJ2-1
DNA: TGTGCCAGCAGACGAGGGACCCCGGGACTAGCGACTTACAATGAGCAGTTCTTC
CDR3: CASRRGTPGLATYNEQFF

D: .
size: once
V: TRBV6-1
J: TRBJ2-1
DNA: TGTGCCAGCCTCCGGGGGGCCCTCTATAGCTTCTTC
CDR3: CASLRGALYSFF

D: .
size: few
V: TRBV5-8
J: TRBJ1-5
DNA: TGTGCCAGCAGCTTTTGGCAAAAGAATCAGCCCCAGCATTTT
CDR3: CASSFWQKNQPQHF

D: .
size: once
V: TRBV7-8
J: TRBJ2-2
DNA: TGTGCCAGCAGTCCTTATCCGTACACCGGGGAGCTGTTTTTT
CDR3: CASSPYPYTGELFF

D: .
size: once
V: TRBV6-5
J: TRBJ1-1
DNA: TGTGCCAGCAGCTCCCAAGGAGGGAACACTGAAGCTTTCTTT
CDR3: CASSSQGGNTEAFF

D: TRBD2
size: .
V: TRBV5-1
J: TRBJ2-4
DNA: TGCGCCAGCAGCTTGGCCCTCAGGACTAGCGGGGCTTCGGACATTCAGTACTTC
CDR3: CASSLALRTSGASDIQYF

D: .
size: once
V: TRBV14
J: TRBJ2-5
DNA: TGTGCCAGCAGCGAATTGGACAGCCAAGAGACCCAGTACTTC
CDR3: CASSELDSQETQYF

D: .
size: .
V: TRBV7-2
J: TRBJ1-4
DNA: TGTGCCAGCAGCTTAGTGAGTGAAAAACTGTTTTTT
CDR3: CASSLVSEKLFF

D: .
size: .
V: TRBV11-3
J: TRBJ2-3
DNA: TGTGCCAGCAGCGACAGATCTAGCACAGATACGCAGTATTTT
CDR3: CASSDRSSTDTQYF

D: .
size: .
V: TRBV5-1
J: TRBJ1-1
DNA: TGCGCCAGCAGCCCCGGACACCAGAACACTGAAGCTTTCTTT
CDR3: CASSPGHQNTEAFF

D: TRBD1
size: once
V: TRBV5-6
J: TRBJ2-5
DNA: TGTGCCAGCAGCTGGGGGACAGGGTCGGGAGAGACCCAGTACTTC
CDR3: CASSWGTGSGETQYF

D: .
size: .
V: TRBV28
J: TRBJ2-7
DNA: TGTGCCAGCAGGACGTCGGGAGTTGGCGAGCAGTACTTC
CDR3: CASRTSGVGEQYF

D: .
size: .
V: TRBV19
J: TRBJ1-5
DNA: TGTGCCAGTAGACTAGGGGGAGGGTCGTCTTCCCAGCCCCAGCATTTT
CDR3: CASRLGGGSSSQPQHF

D: TRBD2
size: .
V: TRBV27
J: TRBJ2-1
DNA: TGTGCCACCCTTAGGGGTAGCGGGGCTTACAATGAGCAGTTCTTC
CDR3: CATLRGSGAYNEQFF

D: .
size: .
V: TRBV7-9
J: TRBJ2-3
DNA: TGTGCCAGCAGCTTAGTCGGGGTGCAGTATTTT
CDR3: CASSLVGVQYF

D: TRBD1
size: .
V: TRBV15
J: TRBJ1-5
DNA: TGTGCCACCAGCGACAGGGTTTTCGGCAATCAGCCCCAGCATTTT
CDR3: CATSDRVFGNQPQHF

D: TRBD2
size: .
V: TRBV7-9
J: TRBJ2-1
DNA: TGTGCCAGCAGCGCAGGGACTAGCGGGAGGCCGCAGATCCACAATGAGCAGTTCTTC
CDR3: CASSAGTSGRPQIHNEQFF

D: TRBD1
size: .
V: TRBV27
J: TRBJ2-7
DNA: TGTGCCAGCAGTGCCGGGACAGGGACCTCCTACGAGCAGTACTTC
CDR3: CASSAGTGTSYEQYF

D: TRBD1
size: .
V: TRBV19
J: TRBJ1-1
DNA: TGTGCCAGTAGTCCCGGGACAGGGGGCGCGGTCACTGAAGCTTTCTTT
CDR3: CASSPGTGGAVTEAFF

D: .
size: .
V: TRBV14
J: TRBJ1-1
DNA: TGTGCCAGCAGCCCCTCGGGGGTATCTTGGGACACTGAAGCTTTCTTT
CDR3: CASSPSGVSWDTEAFF

D: .
size: .
V: TRBV7-9
J: TRBJ1-1
DNA: TGTGCCAGCAGCCCACCCCCGGGGTTGGACACTGAAGCTTTCTTT
CDR3: CASSPPPGLDTEAFF

D: .
size: .
V: TRBV19
J: TRBJ2-1
DNA: TGTGCCAGTAGTTTCGGGTCTCTATATGGAATCCGCAATGAGCAGTTCTTC
CDR3: CASSFGSLYGIRNEQFF

D: .
size: .
V: TRBV29-1
J: TRBJ2-1
DNA: TGCAGCGCCGAGAGGCTAGAGAATGAGCAGTTCTTC
CDR3: CSAERLENEQFF

D: .
size: .
V: TRBV4-1
J: TRBJ2-1
DNA: TGCGCCAGCAGCCAAGGACTGGCGGGCTACAATGAGCAGTTCTTC
CDR3: CASSQGLAGYNEQFF

D: TRBD2
size: .
V: TRBV29-1
J: TRBJ2-7
DNA: TGCAGCGTTCGGACTAGCGGGTGGCCCGTATCCTACGAGCAGTACTTC
CDR3: CSVRTSGWPVSYEQYF

D: TRBD1
size: .
V: TRBV4-3
J: TRBJ2-7
DNA: TGCGCCAGCAGCCAAGCCGGACAGGGATCCTACGAGCAGTACTTC
CDR3: CASSQAGQGSYEQYF

D: .
size: .
V: TRBV30
J: TRBJ2-3
DNA: TGTGCCTCCTCTTCCGGGGACACCAGCACAGATACGCAGTATTTT
CDR3: CASSSGDTSTDTQYF

D: .
size: once
V: TRBV18
J: TRBJ1-1
DNA: TGTGCCAGCTCACGAGGGACTCAGAACACTGAAGCTTTCTTT
CDR3: CASSRGTQNTEAFF

D: TRBD1
size: .
V: TRBV5-5
J: TRBJ1-2
DNA: TGTGCCAGCAGCTTGCAGGGGGCGAAGAGCGGCTACACCTTC
CDR3: CASSLQGAKSGYTF

D: TRBD1
size: .
V: TRBV2
J: TRBJ1-5
DNA: TGTGCCAGCACCGGGGACAGTGAAAATCAGCCCCAGCATTTT
CDR3: CASTGDSENQPQHF

D: .
size: .
V: TRBV9
J: TRBJ1-5
DNA: TGTGCCAGCAGCGTAGACGGACAATATCGGCAGCCCCAGCATTTT
CDR3: CASSVDGQYRQPQHF

D: .
size: .
V: TRBV7-9
J: TRBJ1-1
DNA: TGTGCCAGCAGCTTGGTCGGGGGAGTGAACACTGAAGCTTTCTTT
CDR3: CASSLVGGVNTEAFF

D: TRBD1
size: .
V: TRBV11-3
J: TRBJ2-7
DNA: TGTGCCAGCAGCACACTACCAGGGACAGATATGTCCTACGAGCAGTACTTC
CDR3: CASSTLPGTDMSYEQYF

D: TRBD1
size: .
V: TRBV9
J: TRBJ1-5
DNA: TGTGCCAGCAGCGTAGCGGACAGGGATCAGCCCCAGCATTTT
CDR3: CASSVADRDQPQHF

D: TRBD1
size: .
V: TRBV19
J: TRBJ1-1
DNA: TGTGCCAGTAGTTCCCCTTGGGGGACAGGAAGAGAAGCTTTCTTT
CDR3: CASSSPWGTGREAFF

D: .
size: .
V: TRBV11-3
J: TRBJ1-2
DNA: TGTGCCAGCAGCTTACTGCACAGGGCTAACTATGGCTACACCTTC
CDR3: CASSLLHRANYGYTF

D: TRBD1
size: few
V: TRBV9
J: TRBJ1-2
DNA: TGTGCCAGCAGCATTACAGGGGGCGACTATGGCTACACCTTC
CDR3: CASSITGGDYGYTF